Presented here are 25 T cell receptor beta chains from one specimen sequenced in a study of control samples from healthy donors and cancer patients. Measured with immunoSEQ multiplex PCR; TCRdb has only the in-frame clones, and not every one. The sample consists of 57,000 or so clones, almost 90% of them appearing once. Sequencing was carried out using PBMCs. The receptors derive from a man aged 55 to 70 with colorectal cancer.

The J gene is TRBJ1-3, the V gene TRBV6-5; D is undetermined. The CDR3 totals 15 residues. Germline V CDR1 and CDR2: MNHEY, SVGAGI. V shed 2 bases and J shed 0 bases, with 8 bases lying between them. The CDR3 here is CASSYDGSSGNTIYF. CDR3 nucleotides: TGTGCCAGCAGTTACGACGGATCCTCTGGAAACACCATATATTTT.

The rearrangement links TRBV7-9 to TRBJ2-5; no definite D call. V was shortened by 1 base and J by 1 base, with 10 bases between the two germline ends. The CDR3 contains 15 residues. In germline, CDR1 is SEHNR, CDR2 FQNEAQ (reference sequence). CDR3 protein: CASSLEFGPQETQYF. Here the CDR3 DNA reads TGTGCCAGCAGCTTAGAATTCGGACCCCAAGAGACCCAGTACTTC.

This chain joins TRBV19 and TRBJ1-5, with D tentatively TRBD1 (5 bases). CDR1 and CDR2 from the germline V gene are LNHDA and SQIVND (reference sequence). V lost 6 bases, J lost 0 bases, and 12 bases lay in between. The CDR3 consists of 15 residues. The CDR3: CASRNRDVSNQPQHF. In DNA, the CDR3 is TGTGCCAGTAGGAACCGGGACGTTAGCAATCAGCCCCAGCATTTT. The full variable domain, with the rest looked up from reference TRBV19 and TRBJ1-5, is DGGITQSPKYLFRKEGQNVTLSCEQNLNHDAMYWYRQDPGQGLRLIYYSQIVNDFQKGDIAEGYSVSREKKESFPLTVTSAQKNPTAFYLCASRNRDVSNQPQHFGDGTRLSIL.

This clone was recorded a few times. This chain joins TRBV24-1 and TRBJ1-5, with a possible D match to TRBD1 (5 bases). V shed 3 bases and J shed 2 bases, with 10 bases lying between them. The CDR3 spans 15 residues. Germline values: CDR1 KGHDR, CDR2 SFDVKD. The CDR3 nucleotides are TGTGCCACCAGTGATGGCAGGGTGGGCAATCAGCCCCAGCATTTT. Amino acid sequence: CATSDGRVGNQPQHF.

The chain couples TRBV19 to TRBJ2-1, with 9 bases fitting TRBD1. The CDR3 is 15 amino acids. The V gene's germline CDR1 is LNHDA and CDR2 SQIVND (reference sequence). The V and J ends lost 4 bases and 5 bases, in that order; junction bases with no gene match: 6. The CDR3: CASSTNRGQDNEQFF. The CDR3 region has the DNA TGTGCCAGTAGTACGAACAGGGGGCAAGACAATGAGCAGTTCTTC.

The chain combines TRBV6-2 or TRBV6-3 with TRBJ1-6; unclear D gene. Germline-derived CDR1 and CDR2 are MNHEY and SVGEGT. The V and J ends lost 1 base and 0 bases respectively, with 7 bases between them. The CDR3 consists of 16 residues. The CDR3 sequence: CASSYFSSSYNSPLHF. The CDR3 region has the DNA TGTGCCAGCAGTTACTTCTCGAGCTCCTATAATTCACCCCTCCACTTT.

J is TRBJ2-7 and V is TRBV2; weak D call: TRBD2 (6 bases). Germline V CDR1 and CDR2: SNHLY, FYNNEI. The ends were cut back, 3 bases at V and 0 bases at J, with 9 bases in the middle. CDR3 length: 14 residues. The CDR3, as DNA: TGTGCCAGCAGTGAGACGGGACTCTCCTACGAGCAGTACTTC. Its translation is CASSETGLSYEQYF.

The chain employs TRBV5-8 and TRBJ2-7; 12 bases match TRBD2. Germline V gene sequence: CDR1 SGHTS, CDR2 YDEGEE. V lost 4 bases and J lost 0; bases outside the gene matches: 5. The CDR3 is 16 residues long. As DNA, the CDR3 is TGTGCCAGCAGCAAACTAGCGGGGGGAACCTCCTACGAGCAGTACTTC. Amino acids: CASSKLAGGTSYEQYF.

The chain carries TRBV7-6 and TRBJ1-1; weak D call: TRBD1 (5 bases). Germline-derived CDR1 and CDR2 are SGHVS and FNYEAQ. V was pared by 1 base and J by 6 bases, with 12 bases between. The CDR3 has 14 residues. This CDR3 is CASSLGSGFPEAFF. The CDR3 DNA is TGTGCCAGCAGCTTAGGATCAGGGTTCCCTGAAGCTTTCTTT.

The CDR3 bases are TGTGCCAGCAGCGGACAGGGGGCCGGGCAGTTCTTC. Protein product: CASSGQGAGQFF. V gene TRBV9 combines with J gene TRBJ2-1; 10 positions match TRBD1. Per germline, CDR1 SGDLS and CDR2 YYNGEE. The junction had 3 bases not matched to a gene; V was cut back by 3 bases and J by 12 bases. CDR3 length: 12 residues.

The CDR3, as DNA: TGTGCCAGCAGCTCGGGGGGCAATGAGCAGTTCTTC. Translation gives CASSSGGNEQFF. The chain recombines TRBV11-3 with TRBJ2-1, with TRBD2 matching 7 bases. Trimming cost V 4 bases and J 6 bases; bases outside gene matches: 0. Germline loops: CDR1 SGHNT, CDR2 YENEEA. The CDR3 spans 12 residues.

J is TRBJ2-1 and V is TRBV4-1; 10 nucleotides agree with TRBD2. The CDR3 is 16 residues long. Germline trimming cut 4 bases from V and 0 bases from J; bases unmatched to any gene: 3. Germline assignment: CDR1 MGHRA and CDR2 YSYEKL. CDR3 in DNA: TGCGCCAGCAGCCCCAGCGGGGGGGCCTCCTACAATGAGCAGTTCTTC. Translation gives CASSPSGGASYNEQFF.

V is TRBV7-6 and J is TRBJ2-1; 14 nucleotides match TRBD2. This CDR3 comprises 15 residues. CDR1 and CDR2 from the germline V gene are SGHVS and FNYEAQ. Losses at the gene ends were 3 bases for V and 10 bases for J; bases not matched to a gene: 5. Here the CDR3 DNA reads TGTGCCAGCAGCTTCCCGGGACTAGCGGGGGAGGAGCAGTTCTTC. This encodes CASSFPGLAGEEQFF.

The chain combines TRBV7-2 with TRBJ1-4; a possible D gene is TRBD1 (5 bases). Between the trimmed V and J ends, which lost 1 base and 11 bases, there was a span of 11 bases. Germline values: CDR1 SGHTA, CDR2 FQGNSA. The CDR3 runs 13 residues. In DNA, the CDR3 is TGTGCCAGCAGCTTAGGGGGCGCGGGTAAACTGTTTTTT. Encoded protein: CASSLGGAGKLFF. Complete variable domain (other parts from reference TRBV7-2 and TRBJ1-4): GAGVSQSPSNKVTEKGKDVELRCDPISGHTALYWYRQSLGQGLEFLIYFQGNSAPDKSGLPSDRFSAERTGGSVSTLTIQRTQQEDSAVYLCASSLGGAGKLFFGSGTQLSVL.

The DNA for the CDR3 is TGTGCCAGCAGCGGTAGCGGGGGGAAATCAAATACGCAGTATTTT. Amino acid sequence: CASSGSGGKSNTQYF. The J gene is TRBJ2-3, the V gene TRBV9; 10 bases map to TRBD2. Unmatched junction bases numbered 8, after V lost 3 bases and J lost 7 bases. Germline values: CDR1 SGDLS, CDR2 YYNGEE. The CDR3 runs to 15 residues.

This clone was counted between two and nine times. V is TRBV30 and J is TRBJ2-3; D unclear. Trimming shortened V by 2 bases and J by 6 bases, and 21 bases separated the two germline ends. CDR1 GTSNPN and CDR2 SVGIG come from the germline V gene (reference sequence). The length of the CDR3 is 16 residues. The CDR3 coding sequence is TGTGCCTGGAGTTACAGTCCCTATCGCCGTCTGGATACGCAGTATTTT. Amino acids: CAWSYSPYRRLDTQYF. Supplemented by reference TRBV30 and TRBJ2-3, the full variable domain reads SQTIHQWPATLVQPVGSPLSLECTVEGTSNPNLYWYRQAAGRGLQLLFYSVGIGQISSEVPQNLSASRPQDRQFILSSKKLLLSDSGFYLCAWSYSPYRRLDTQYFGPGTRLTVL.

The CDR3 sequence is CASSPTSRPEETQYF. The CDR3 DNA follows: TGTGCCAGCAGCCCGACTAGCCGGCCTGAGGAGACCCAGTACTTC. The V call is TRBV11-2, the J call TRBJ2-5; 7 nucleotides agree with TRBD2. With 5 bases clipped from V and 5 bases from J, the junction kept 11 bases outside the gene matches. Germline assignment: CDR1 SGHAT and CDR2 FQNNGV. The CDR3 has 15 residues.

The chain recombines TRBV11-3 with TRBJ1-4; D is unclear. CDR1 and CDR2 from the germline V gene are SGHNT and YENEEA. Trimming stripped 0 bases from V and 7 bases from J, with 9 bases between. This CDR3 is built from 14 residues. The CDR3 region has the DNA TGTGCCAGCAGCTTAGATATGACGGCTGAAAAACTGTTTTTT. This gives the protein CASSLDMTAEKLFF.

This chain uses TRBV12-5 with TRBJ2-3, with TRBD2 matching 10 bases. Germline values: CDR1 LGHNT, CDR2 FRNRAP. Germline trimming cut 3 bases from V and 4 bases from J; bases unmatched to any gene: 7. The CDR3 spans 16 residues. DNA of the CDR3: TGTGCTAGTGGTTTCACCGGGACTAGCGTGCCAGATACGCAGTATTTT. It yields the protein CASGFTGTSVPDTQYF.

V gene TRBV5-1 combines with J gene TRBJ1-1; 9 bases are a match to TRBD1. The trim removed 4 bases at V and 4 bases at J, leaving 11 bases unmatched. Germline CDR1 and CDR2: SGHRS and YFSETQ. The CDR3 runs 16 residues. CDR3 nucleotide sequence: TGCGCCAGCAGCCCCCAAGCCGGGACAGGGCTCACTGAAGCTTTCTTT. This translates into CASSPQAGTGLTEAFF.

The chain couples TRBV27 to TRBJ2-7; D not resolved. Trimming took off 2 bases at V and 0 bases at J, with 5 bases between the two ends. This CDR3 contains 13 residues. Germline assignment: CDR1 MNHEY and CDR2 SMNVEV (reference sequence). The CDR3 sequence is CASSLTVSYEQYF. CDR3 sequence (DNA): TGTGCCAGCAGTTTAACAGTCTCCTACGAGCAGTACTTC.

V usage is TRBV3-1 (or the pseudogene TRBV3-2) and J usage is TRBJ2-3, with 9 bases fitting TRBD2. J lost 3 bases, V lost 4 bases, and 8 bases had no gene match. This CDR3 spans 16 amino acids. Germline loops: CDR1 LGHDT, CDR2 YNNKEL (reference sequence). CDR3 coding DNA: TGTGCCAGCAGCCCCGCCGGGACTAGCACAACAGATACGCAGTATTTT. Translated: CASSPAGTSTTDTQYF.

This clone was found once. The J gene is TRBJ2-5, the V gene TRBV2, with 10 bases aligning to TRBD1. The germline V gene has CDR1 SNHLY and CDR2 FYNNEI. This CDR3 contains 16 residues. Trimming at V came to 4 bases and at J to 5 bases, leaving 10 bases not matched to a gene. DNA for the CDR3: TGTGCCAGCAGTGGGGACAGGGGCTCTATTCGGGAGACCCAGTACTTC. As protein: CASSGDRGSIRETQYF.

The chain is built from TRBV10-3 and TRBJ2-4, with 12 bases matching TRBD2. The CDR3 spans 18 residues. The ends lost 1 base at V and 1 base at J; junction bases unmatched: 5. CDR1 is ENHRY, CDR2 SYGVKD, per germline. CDR3 nucleotide sequence: TGTGCCATCAGTGAGTGGGCTAGCGGGGGGGCCGCCAAAAACATTCAGTACTTC. Protein product: CAISEWASGGAAKNIQYF.

V gene TRBV18 combines with J gene TRBJ1-6; D gene ambiguous. Trimming left V 3 bases short and J 5 bases short, with 8 bases between. The CDR3 is made up of 14 amino acids. CDR1 is KGHSH, CDR2 LQKENI, per germline. The CDR3 coding sequence is TGTGCCAGCTCACCGGGAAGTAATAATTCACCCCTCCACTTT. Its protein product is CASSPGSNNSPLHF.